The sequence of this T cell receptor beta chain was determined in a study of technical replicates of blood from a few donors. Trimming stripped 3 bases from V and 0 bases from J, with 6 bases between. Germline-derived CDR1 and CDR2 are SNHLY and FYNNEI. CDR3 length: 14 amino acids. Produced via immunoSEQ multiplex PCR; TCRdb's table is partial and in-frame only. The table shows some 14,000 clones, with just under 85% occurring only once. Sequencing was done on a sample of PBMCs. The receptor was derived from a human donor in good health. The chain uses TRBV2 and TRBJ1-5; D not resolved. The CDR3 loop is CASSDRYSNQPQHF. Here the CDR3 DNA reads TGTGCCAGCAGTGACAGGTATAGCAATCAGCCCCAGCATTTT.